Listed below are T cell receptor beta chains from one sample, sequenced in a study of synovial regulatory T cells in juvenile arthritis. Measured with immunoSEQ multiplex PCR; TCRdb has only the in-frame clones, and not every one. The table counts about 10,000 clones; 0.95% to 1% lies in the top ten. Sequencing was carried out using Treg cells from blood. All receptors come from a donor younger than 35 with juvenile idiopathic arthritis. The CDR3 runs from the conserved cysteine through the conserved F or W. Where a row states a size, it is once, few, many or the class of an expanded clone; other rows omit it.

clone_size,j_call,v_call,cdr3_aa
.,TRBJ1-4,TRBV7-9,CASSPSTGLGKLFF
.,TRBJ1-1,TRBV20-1,CSARKQTEAFF
.,TRBJ1-1,TRBV5-6,CASSSRDRGRSEAFF
.,TRBJ2-1,TRBV5-6,CASSFKGRTFGQFF
.,TRBJ2-3,TRBV10-3,CAIRGLAGGDTQYF
.,TRBJ2-3,TRBV7-3,CASSQGQGSTDTQYF
.,TRBJ2-7,TRBV27,CASSLRTAYEQYF
large,TRBJ2-5,TRBV19,CASSTGAIETQYF
.,TRBJ1-4,TRBV6-5,CASIRGLFEKLFF
.,TRBJ1-2,TRBV19,CASRPRGQGHGYTF
.,TRBJ1-2,TRBV19,CASRAIGRANYGYTF
.,TRBJ1-3,TRBV5-1,CASSPGTVASGNTIYF
.,TRBJ1-1,TRBV5-6,CASSFRGLGGLNTEAFF
medium-sized,TRBJ1-1,TRBV10-1,CASSSGGLNTEAFF
.,TRBJ1-1,TRBV10-3,CAISEGVNTEAFF
.,TRBJ2-5,TRBV7-6,CASSRQETQYF
.,TRBJ1-5,TRBV19,CASSIIVGYSNQPQHF
.,TRBJ1-6,TRBV27,CASSLKGRLHF
.,TRBJ2-1,TRBV10-1,CASSAPYNEQFF
.,TRBJ1-2,TRBV7-2,CASSRDGLNYGYTF
.,TRBJ1-2,TRBV5-3,CARSGDRTGPNYGYTF
.,TRBJ2-1,TRBV19,CASSAGGLSNEQFF